The 9 T cell receptor beta chains in this list originate from one sample, sequenced in a study of shared clonotypes between healthy human individuals. This table comes from immunoSEQ multiplex PCR, and its TCRdb copy is limited to in-frame clones, with some not included. The sample has about 1.9 million clones; about 93% are singletons. CD8 cells regarded as naive lacked CD45RO, were positively chosen for CCR7, and omitted terminally differentiated effector memory CD45RA+ cells. Sequenced material: naive CD8+ T cells from PBMCs. The receptors shown here come from a man between 18 and 35 years old in good health. Some clones in this sample may be carry-over from other donors' samples.

V and J are TRBV28 and TRBJ1-2, with 8 bases aligning to TRBD1. From germline, CDR1 is MDHEN and CDR2 SYDVKM. The CDR3 has 15 amino acids. V lost 7 bases, J lost 1 base, and 8 bases stayed unmatched. The CDR3 region is CASNIQGARNYGYTF. For the CDR3, the DNA is TGTGCCAGCAATATTCAGGGGGCTCGTAACTATGGCTACACCTTC.

The V call is TRBV7-9, the J call TRBJ1-1; no clear D gene. The germline V and J ends were trimmed by 3 bases and 4 bases, with 9 bases remaining between them. CDR1 and CDR2 from the germline V gene are SEHNR and FQNEAQ (reference sequence). The CDR3 length is 13 residues. The CDR3 reads CASSFGRSTEAFF. In DNA form, the CDR3 reads TGTGCCAGCAGCTTTGGTAGGTCCACTGAAGCTTTCTTT.

V usage is TRBV9 and J usage is TRBJ2-4; D may be TRBD1 (5 bases). Trimming shortened V by 0 bases and J by 0 bases, and 7 bases separated the two germline ends. The CDR3 length is 15 residues. Germline V gene data show CDR1 as SGDLS and CDR2 as YYNGEE. This CDR3 reads CASSVGQLAKNIQYF. The CDR3 DNA reads as TGTGCCAGCAGCGTAGGACAGCTAGCCAAAAACATTCAGTACTTC.

The V call is TRBV11-3, the J call TRBJ2-1, with 7 bases lining up with TRBD2. V lost 5 bases to trimming and J lost 7 bases; unmatched junction nucleotides: 5. The CDR3 covers 13 residues. The germline V gene encodes CDR1 SGHNT and CDR2 YENEEA. The CDR3 loop reads CASSPRLANEQFF. The CDR3 DNA is TGTGCCAGCAGCCCGCGACTAGCTAATGAGCAGTTCTTC.

The chain couples TRBV29-1 to TRBJ1-1; 8 positions agree with TRBD1. Per germline, CDR1 SQVTM and CDR2 ANQGSEA. The J segment lost 6 bases and the V segment lost 8 bases, leaving 11 bases of the junction unmatched. CDR3 length: 13 amino acids. The CDR3 coding sequence is TGCAGCACAAAGACAGGGGAATACGCTGAAGCTTTCTTT. Amino acid sequence: CSTKTGEYAEAFF.

This clone was seen once. The V gene is TRBV9, the J gene TRBJ1-5; no clear D. Trimming pared 0 bases from V and 3 bases from J, leaving 10 bases between. Per germline, CDR1 SGDLS and CDR2 YYNGEE. This CDR3 comprises 15 residues. The CDR3 sequence is CASSVVGPLNQPQHF. CDR3 bases: TGTGCCAGCAGCGTAGTTGGTCCCCTCAATCAGCCCCAGCATTTT.

The chain is built from TRBV11-3 and TRBJ2-1; D is perhaps TRBD2 (6 bases). Between the trimmed V and J ends, which lost 8 bases and 5 bases, there was a span of 22 bases. The CDR3 spans 16 residues. Germline CDR1 is SGHNT and CDR2 is YENEEA. The CDR3 DNA reads as TGTGCCAGCTCCCTAGCGAGGGAAGGTAAGGACAATGAGCAGTTCTTC. Translated, it gives CASSLAREGKDNEQFF.

The V and J genes are TRBV7-9 and TRBJ2-7, with D maybe TRBD2 (6 bases). The CDR3 length is 13 residues. Deletions cut 6 bases from V and 1 base from J, with 10 bases between. CDR1 is SEHNR, CDR2 FQNEAQ, per germline (reference sequence). CDR3: CASRSGLSYEQYF. The CDR3 bases are TGTGCCAGCAGGTCGGGACTGTCCTACGAGCAGTACTTC.

The chain links TRBV9 to TRBJ2-2, with 11 bases identical to TRBD2. Unmatched junction bases numbered 5, after V lost 2 bases and J lost 2 bases. Germline V gene sequence: CDR1 SGDLS, CDR2 YYNGEE. This CDR3 comprises 17 residues. The CDR3 is CASSVSGTSGNTGELFF. CDR3 DNA sequence: TGTGCCAGCAGCGTCTCCGGGACTAGCGGAAACACCGGGGAGCTGTTTTTT.